The 28 T cell receptor beta chains reported below all come from one sample, sequenced in a study of T-cell memory formation after mild COVID-19. TCRdb called the 5' RACE reads again in MiXCR, with one record for every CDR3 protein. The sample records approximately 300,000 distinct CDR3 sequences, roughly 19% being singletons. What was sequenced was PBMCs or a T cell subset sorted from them (not recorded which). The receptors were gathered from a young man who had mild COVID-19 (a few samples of this study predate the infection). Cell type and time point are not known.

This clonotype was counted a few times. This chain connects TRBV4-1 to TRBJ2-3, with TRBD2 as a possible D gene (5 bases). CDR3 size: 13 residues. V was shortened by 4 bases and J by 4 bases, with 9 bases between the two germline ends. Germline V gives CDR1 MGHRA, CDR2 YSYEKL. The CDR3 coding sequence is TGCGCCAGCAGCCGCCTAGCCCCAGATACGCAGTATTTT. This codes for CASSRLAPDTQYF.

The rearrangement joins TRBV4-2 to TRBJ2-3; D is perhaps TRBD2 (6 bases). The CDR3 is made up of 13 amino acids. V was trimmed by 4 bases and J by 6 bases, leaving 11 bases between them. Germline CDR1 LGHNA, CDR2 YNFKEQ. CDR3 sequence: CASSPSEGDTQYF. CDR3 sequence (DNA): TGTGCCAGCAGCCCCTCGGAGGGGGATACGCAGTATTTT.

The V call is TRBV5-1, the J call TRBJ2-3; D perhaps matches TRBD1 (6 bases). The CDR3 is made up of 16 amino acids. V was pared by 4 bases and J by 0 bases, with 15 bases between. Germline values: CDR1 SGHRS, CDR2 YFSETQ. In DNA form, the CDR3 reads TGCGCCAGCAGCCCTGGACAGCACTCTAGCACAGATACGCAGTATTTT. This gives the protein CASSPGQHSSTDTQYF.

CDR3 nucleotides: TGTGCCAGTCGAGAAGCGGGGGGGACCCAGTACTTC. Translating gives CASREAGGTQYF. This chain links TRBV28 with TRBJ2-5; TRBD2 aligns across 9 bases. The CDR3 runs 12 residues. The germline CDR1 and CDR2 sequences are MDHEN and SYDVKM. V trimming: 9 bases; J trimming: 7 bases; junction bases outside the gene matches: 6.

The gene calls are TRBV7-9 and TRBJ2-1; 11 bases are shared with TRBD2. The CDR3 extends over 16 amino acids. Per germline, CDR1 SEHNR and CDR2 FQNEAQ (reference sequence). V gave up 4 bases and J gave up 8 bases; unmatched junction bases: 10. CDR3 DNA sequence: TGTGCCAGCAGCTCCACCGGGACTAGCGGATTGTATGAGCAGTTCTTC. This codes for CASSSTGTSGLYEQFF.

This clonotype appeared a few times. V is TRBV5-6 and J is TRBJ2-5; D is undetermined. CDR1 and CDR2 from the germline V gene are SGHDT and YYEEEE. The CDR3 has 15 residues. Trimming removed 5 bases from V and 1 base from J, with 15 bases in between. The CDR3, as DNA: TGTGCCAGCAGTTCCGGACGGTGGATCCAAGAGACCCAGTACTTC. It codes for CASSSGRWIQETQYF. Filled out from reference TRBV5-6 and TRBJ2-5, the complete variable domain reads DAGVTQSPTHLIKTRGQQVTLRCSPKSGHDTVSWYQQALGQGPQFIFQYYEEEERQRGNFPDRFSGHQFPNYSSELNVNALLLGDSALYLCASSSGRWIQETQYFGPGTRLLVL.

The sample holds a few counts of this clonotype. The rearrangement uses TRBV28 and TRBJ2-7, with D uncertain. Germline CDR1 and CDR2: MDHEN and SYDVKM. The CDR3 length is 15 residues. V lost 2 bases and J lost 0, with 11 bases in between. The CDR3 DNA reads TGTGCCAGCAGTTTAAGGCAGGCAAGCTCCTACGAGCAGTACGTC. It encodes CASSLRQASSYEQYV.

A few counts support this clonotype. This sequence joins TRBV5-1 and TRBJ2-2; D tentatively fits TRBD1 or TRBD2 (5 bases each). Germline assignment: CDR1 SGHRS and CDR2 YFSETQ. The CDR3 is 16 amino acids. V gave up 4 bases and J gave up 3 bases, with 16 bases separating them. DNA for the CDR3: TGCGCCAGCAGCCCTCCAGGGACCGCCGACACCGGGGAGCTGTTTTTT. Amino acids: CASSPPGTADTGELFF.

This clonotype has more than one count but fewer than ten. V gene TRBV6-5 combines with J gene TRBJ1-1; D is undetermined. V was pared by 1 base and J by 10 bases, with 7 bases between. Per the germline V gene, CDR1 is MNHEY and CDR2 is SVGAGI. The CDR3 covers 11 residues. The CDR3 region is CASSYLGRAFF. The CDR3 bases are TGTGCCAGCAGTTACTTAGGGAGAGCTTTCTTT.

The table lists this clonotype with a few counts. This rearrangement joins TRBV7-8 to TRBJ1-2, with 7 bases aligning to TRBD1. V lost 5 bases and J lost 8; bases outside the gene matches: 14. CDR1 and CDR2 from the germline V gene are SGHVS and FQNEAQ. This CDR3 comprises 15 residues. This CDR3 reads CASSTGTEIYGGYTF. In nucleotides, the CDR3 is TGTGCCAGCAGCACCGGGACAGAGATCTATGGCGGCTACACCTTC. The variable domain in full, with the rest retrieved from reference TRBV7-8 and TRBJ1-2, is GAGVSQSPRYKVAKRGQDVALRCDPISGHVSLFWYQQALGQGPEFLTYFQNEAQLDKSGLPSDRFFAERPEGSVSTLKIQRTQQEDSAVYLCASSTGTEIYGGYTFGSGTRLTVV.

V and J are TRBV20-1 and TRBJ1-5; the D is unclear. Looked up from germline, CDR1 is DFQATT and CDR2 is SNEGSKA (reference sequence). V dropped 6 bases and J dropped 2 bases, with 11 bases sitting between them. The CDR3 is made up of 13 amino acids. The CDR3 reads CSAPGGGNQPQHF. CDR3 bases: TGCAGTGCCCCTGGAGGTGGCAATCAGCCCCAGCATTTT.

The CDR3 spells CSAQGPRVNTGELFF. CDR3 in DNA: TGCAGTGCTCAAGGGCCCAGGGTCAACACCGGGGAGCTGTTTTTT. This chain connects TRBV20-1 to TRBJ2-2; a weak D match, TRBD1 (5 bases). The CDR3 loop spans 15 amino acids. V shed 5 bases and J shed 2 bases, with 15 bases lying between them. The germline V gene encodes CDR1 DFQATT and CDR2 SNEGSKA (reference sequence).

This clonotype showed up just a few times. The V call is TRBV5-1, the J call TRBJ2-1, with 7 bases fitting TRBD2. The CDR3 runs to 16 residues. The germline V gene encodes CDR1 SGHRS and CDR2 YFSETQ. With 4 bases clipped from V and 0 bases from J, the junction kept 7 bases outside the gene matches. CDR3: CASSRLAVSSYNEQFF. In DNA form, the CDR3 reads TGCGCCAGCAGCCGGCTAGCGGTCAGCTCCTACAATGAGCAGTTCTTC.

This sequence joins TRBV3-1 and TRBJ1-6; a weak D match, TRBD1 (5 bases). The CDR3 covers 12 residues. Trimming removed 7 bases at V and 10 bases at J, with 11 bases between. Germline loops: CDR1 LGHDT, CDR2 YNNKEL (reference sequence). The CDR3: CASTRQSSPLHF. CDR3 nucleotide sequence: TGTGCCAGCACCCGACAGAGCTCACCCCTCCACTTT.

This sequence joins TRBV5-1 and TRBJ2-3; 11 bases match TRBD2. Germline loops: CDR1 SGHRS, CDR2 YFSETQ. Trimming at V came to 0 bases and at J to 4 bases, leaving 4 bases not matched to a gene. The CDR3 sequence is 16 residues long. This CDR3 is CASSLGLAGRADTQYF. For the CDR3, the DNA is TGCGCCAGCAGCTTGGGACTAGCGGGGCGAGCAGATACGCAGTATTTT.

The CDR3 reads CASSWAAYNEQFF. CDR3 sequence (DNA): TGTGCCAGCAGTTGGGCAGCCTACAATGAGCAGTTCTTC. The V gene is TRBV27, the J gene TRBJ2-1, with D hard to call. Germline CDR1 reads MNHEY; CDR2 reads SMNVEV (reference sequence). The V and J ends lost 4 bases and 2 bases respectively, with 6 bases between them. The CDR3 length is 13 residues.

The chain links TRBV30 to TRBJ2-1; possible D gene TRBD2, 6 bases. The CDR3 consists of 13 residues. The V gene's germline CDR1 is GTSNPN and CDR2 SVGIG (reference sequence). The V end was cut by 0 bases, the J end by 5 bases, with 8 bases between. Here the CDR3 DNA reads TGTGCCTGGAGTGTGGGAGGAGACAATGAGCAGTTCTTC. As protein: CAWSVGGDNEQFF.

The chain uses TRBV20-1 and TRBJ2-5; D not resolved. CDR3 length: 14 amino acids. V was pared by 4 bases and J by 5 bases, with 17 bases between. From germline, CDR1 is DFQATT and CDR2 SNEGSKA (reference sequence). The CDR3 sequence: CSATVWPGGETQYF. The CDR3 region has the DNA TGCAGTGCTACAGTATGGCCCGGTGGGGAGACCCAGTACTTC.

V is TRBV29-1 and J is TRBJ1-1; the match to TRBD1 covers 9 bases. The CDR3 extends over 13 amino acids. From germline, CDR1 is SQVTM and CDR2 ANQGSEA. J lost 0 bases, V lost 7 bases, and 3 bases had no gene match. The CDR3 DNA reads as TGCAGCGCCGGACAGGGGCTGAACACTGAAGCTTTCTTT. Its translation: CSAGQGLNTEAFF.

The table lists this clonotype with many counts. The rearrangement links TRBV15 to TRBJ2-5; D not resolved. Trimming left V 0 bases short and J 5 bases short, with 7 bases between. The CDR3 has 13 residues. Per germline, CDR1 LNHNV and CDR2 YYDKDF (reference sequence). This CDR3 is CATSRDEVETQYF. The CDR3, as DNA: TGTGCCACCAGCAGAGATGAGGTCGAGACCCAGTACTTC.

This clonotype was observed many times. This sequence joins TRBV20-1 and TRBJ2-5; no firm D call. In germline, CDR1 is DFQATT, CDR2 SNEGSKA (reference sequence). V shed 6 bases and J shed 1 base, with 18 bases lying between them. CDR3 length equals 15 residues. In DNA form, the CDR3 reads TGCAGTGCCGCCACCTGGGATTTAAGCCAAGAGACCCAGTACTTC. This sequence encodes CSAATWDLSQETQYF.

The chain is built from TRBV28 and TRBJ2-1, with 8 bases aligning to TRBD2. This CDR3 is built from 15 residues. CDR1 MDHEN and CDR2 SYDVKM come from the germline V gene. Trimming removed 3 bases from V and 6 bases from J; junction bases left unmatched: 7. The CDR3: CASSFGGGGRNEQFF. DNA for the CDR3: TGTGCCAGCAGTTTCGGGGGGGGTGGACGCAATGAGCAGTTCTTC.

This clonotype was recorded a few times. The chain combines TRBV5-1 with TRBJ2-5, with 8 bases matching TRBD1. The germline gives CDR1 SGHRS, CDR2 YFSETQ. This CDR3 is 14 amino acids long. V dropped 5 bases and J dropped 5; count of bases not matched to a gene: 8. CDR3 sequence (DNA): TGCGCCAGCAGACAAGCAGGGGGCGCGGAGACCCAGTACTTC. It encodes CASRQAGGAETQYF.

The chain couples TRBV20-1 to TRBJ1-5; weak D call: TRBD1 (6 bases). The CDR3 totals 18 residues. In germline, CDR1 is DFQATT, CDR2 SNEGSKA (reference sequence). V lost 3 bases to trimming and J lost 9 bases, with 30 bases between them. CDR3: CSASSPLWEVGGLGPQHF. CDR3 coding DNA: TGCAGTGCTAGCTCTCCCCTCTGGGAGGTCGGGGGGCTGGGGCCCCAGCATTTT.

This sequence joins TRBV7-3 and TRBJ2-6; D not certain. Germline values: CDR1 SGHTA, CDR2 FQGTGA. The CDR3 covers 15 residues. The V and J ends lost 5 bases and 0 bases respectively, with 8 bases between them. The CDR3 protein is CASSPHSSGANVLTF. For the CDR3, the DNA is TGTGCCAGCAGCCCCCACAGCTCTGGGGCCAACGTCCTGACTTTC.

This clonotype has just a few counts. The chain is built from TRBV12-3 or TRBV12-4 and TRBJ2-3; TRBD2 aligns across 8 bases. This CDR3 spans 16 amino acids. V trimming: 6 bases; J trimming: 2 bases; junction bases outside the gene matches: 10. CDR3 in amino acids: CASSPTRAGDTDTQYF. In nucleotides, the CDR3 is TGTGCCAGCAGCCCCACCCGAGCGGGGGACACAGATACGCAGTATTTT.

There are a few counts of this clonotype. In DNA, the CDR3 is TGTGCCAGCAGCGTGAGCCCAGTAGGCACAGATACGCAGTATTTT. As protein: CASSVSPVGTDTQYF. This chain uses TRBV9 with TRBJ2-3, with D hard to call. With 2 bases removed from V and 1 base from J, the gap between germline ends came to 11 bases. The CDR3 sequence is 15 residues long. Germline V gene sequence: CDR1 SGDLS, CDR2 YYNGEE.

This clonotype was counted between two and nine times. The chain recombines TRBV7-2 with TRBJ2-3, with D perhaps being TRBD1 or TRBD2 (5 bases each). With 8 bases removed from V and 0 bases from J, the gap between germline ends came to 12 bases. The CDR3 consists of 14 residues. CDR1 and CDR2 from the germline V gene are SGHTA and FQGNSA. CDR3 bases: TGTGCCAGCCTCGCGAGGGGCAGCACAGATACGCAGTATTTT. Its protein product is CASLARGSTDTQYF.